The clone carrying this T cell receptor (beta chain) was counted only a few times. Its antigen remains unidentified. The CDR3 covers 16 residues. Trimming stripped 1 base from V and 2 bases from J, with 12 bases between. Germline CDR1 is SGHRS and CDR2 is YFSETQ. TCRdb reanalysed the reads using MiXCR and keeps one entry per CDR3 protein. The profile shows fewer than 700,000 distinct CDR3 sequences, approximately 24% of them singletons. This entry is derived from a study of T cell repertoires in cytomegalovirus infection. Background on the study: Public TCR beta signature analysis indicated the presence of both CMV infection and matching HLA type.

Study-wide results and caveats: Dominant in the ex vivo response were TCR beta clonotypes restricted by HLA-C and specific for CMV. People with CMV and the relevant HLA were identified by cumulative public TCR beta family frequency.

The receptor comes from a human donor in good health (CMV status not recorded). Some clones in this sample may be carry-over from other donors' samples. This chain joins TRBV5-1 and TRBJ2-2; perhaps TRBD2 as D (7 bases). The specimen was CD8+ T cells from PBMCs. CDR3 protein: CASSLRPGGNTGELFF. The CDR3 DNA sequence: TGCGCCAGCAGCTTGAGGCCGGGGGGCAACACCGGGGAGCTGTTTTTT. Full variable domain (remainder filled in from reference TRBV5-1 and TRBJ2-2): KAGVTQTPRYLIKTRGQQVTLSCSPISGHRSVSWYQQTPGQGLQFLFEYFSETQRNKGNFPGRFSGRQFSNSRSEMNVSTLELGDSALYLCASSLRPGGNTGELFFGEGSRLTVL.